This T cell receptor beta chain was retrieved from a study of neurological immune-mediated disorders. MiXCR, applied by TCRdb to the 5' RACE reads, yields one record per CDR3 protein. This table has roughly 16,000 distinct CDR3 sequences, roughly 15% appearing once. There are many counts of this clonotype. Germline V gene data show CDR1 as SGHRS and CDR2 as YFSETQ. V lost 0 bases and J lost 3; bases outside the gene matches: 6. The CDR3 is made up of 15 amino acids. Sequenced input: PBMCs. The clonotype was recovered from a man between 60 and 70 years old with HTLV-1-associated myelopathy (HAM/TSP). The J gene is TRBJ2-7, the V gene TRBV5-1, with 7 nucleotides matching TRBD2. The CDR3 is CASSLESGVNYEQYF. The DNA of the CDR3 is TGCGCCAGCAGCTTGGAAAGCGGGGTGAACTACGAGCAGTACTTC.